This T cell receptor (beta chain) was sequenced for a study of OX40 agonist ivuxolimab in advanced cancers. Overall study: A diagnosis of hepatocellular carcinoma, melanoma, renal cell or head and neck cancer was present in dose-escalation patients.

Germline loops: CDR1 PRHDT, CDR2 FYEKMQ (reference sequence). V dropped 3 bases and J dropped 10 bases, with 19 bases sitting between them. This CDR3 has 15 residues. The assay was immunoSEQ multiplex PCR, and TCRdb's table has in-frame clones only and misses some. This table has about 16,000 clones, 80% to 95% appearing once. The gene calls are TRBV13 and TRBJ2-1; possible D gene TRBD2, 5 bases. This clonotype originated in an adult with an advanced solid tumor such as melanoma, head and neck, liver or kidney cancer. The sample consisted of CD4+ or CD8+ T cells sorted from blood, taken in a trial of the OX40 agonist ivuxolimab. As DNA, the CDR3 is TGTGCCAGCAGCTTCCAAGCTAGCATGTCCTGGGAGCAGTTCTTC. Translated, it gives CASSFQASMSWEQFF.